The present entry profiles one T cell receptor beta chain with its context. Antigen specificity is unknown. Donors had nominal health at sampling but likely had unrecorded immune exposures. This CDR3 contains 14 residues. 60 Vbeta and 13 Jbeta primers were used in PCR. Generated by immunoSEQ multiplex PCR, the TCRdb table keeps only in-frame clones and is missing some. The sample has around 210,000 clones; 78% are singletons. This record comes from a study of cytomegalovirus exposure and HLA in healthy donors. Whole-study results and caveats: Most likely, a cluster of highly shared sequence variants arose as a sequencing artifact. The study put about 180 TCR beta chains on its list as cytomegalovirus-associated. Reportedly, diagnosis of cytomegalovirus status by the classifier showed high specificity and sensitivity.

The clonotype was recovered from a boy between 10 and 17 years old in good health and CMV-seronegative. Material: PBMCs. The V and J genes are TRBV21-1 and TRBJ2-7; no check of the table's D call, TRBD2, against the DNA was made. TRBV21-1 is a pseudogene segment. The CDR3 DNA is TGTGCCAGCAGCAAATATGAGGAGCGGGGCCCCCTAATCTTC. As protein: CASSKYEERGPLIF.